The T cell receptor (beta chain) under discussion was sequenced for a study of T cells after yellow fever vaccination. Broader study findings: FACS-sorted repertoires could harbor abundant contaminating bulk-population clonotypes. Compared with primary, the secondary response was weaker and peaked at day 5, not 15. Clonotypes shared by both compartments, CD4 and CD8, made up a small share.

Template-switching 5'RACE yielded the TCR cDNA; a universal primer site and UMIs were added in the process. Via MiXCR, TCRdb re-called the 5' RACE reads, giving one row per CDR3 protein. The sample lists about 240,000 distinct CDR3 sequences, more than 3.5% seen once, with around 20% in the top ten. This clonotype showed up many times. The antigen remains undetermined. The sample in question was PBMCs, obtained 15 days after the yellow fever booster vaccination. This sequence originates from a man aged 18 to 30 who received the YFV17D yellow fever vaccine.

CDR3 nucleotides: TGTGCCAGCAGTGAATACCCCGCGGAGACCCAGTACTTC. This sequence encodes CASSEYPAETQYF. The V and J genes are TRBV25-1 and TRBJ2-5; no definite D call. This CDR3 has 13 residues. V was clipped by 0 bases and J by 5 bases, with 7 bases between them. CDR1 is MGHDK and CDR2 is SYGVNS in the germline V gene.